Each of the 10 T cell receptor beta chains below was sequenced from the same sample in a study of Ad26.COV2.S vaccination and SARS-CoV-2 variants. As for treatment: some 19 received Ad26.COV2.S at low or high dose, single or two shots; roughly five received placebo; per-sample allocation not given. Day 63 following the first vaccine or placebo injection was when the samples were taken. Using immunoSEQ multiplex PCR, the repertoire was profiled, and TCRdb retains in-frame clones only, with some absent. The sample holds about 350,000 clones; about 88% are singletons and the top ten take 3.3%. The material sequenced was peripheral blood, taken in a trial of Ad26.COV2.S vaccine versus placebo. These receptor sequences come from a person aged 18-60 years who received the Ad26.COV2.S COVID-19 vaccine or a placebo.

The chain employs TRBV5-8 and TRBJ1-2; D call uncertain. Trimming removed 2 bases at V and 6 bases at J, with 5 bases between. Germline V gene lookup returns CDR1 SGHTS and CDR2 YDEGEE. This CDR3 contains 11 residues. The CDR3 coding sequence is TGTGCCAGCAGCTTTATTCATGGCTACACCTTC. This sequence encodes CASSFIHGYTF.

The V call is TRBV27, the J call TRBJ2-7, with TRBD2 identical over 9 bases. The germline V gene has CDR1 MNHEY and CDR2 SMNVEV (reference sequence). This CDR3 region has 15 residues. After removal of 5 bases from V and 3 bases from J, the junction contained 8 bases not matched to a gene. DNA for the CDR3: TGTGCCAGCAGTCCTCCCGGGACTAGCTACTACGAGCAGTACTTC. This sequence encodes CASSPPGTSYYEQYF.

A single count supports this clone. The gene calls are TRBV10-2 and TRBJ2-3; D not certain. Germline CDR1 and CDR2: WSHSY and SAAADI. The V end was cut by 4 bases, the J end by 1 base, with 9 bases between. The CDR3 sequence is 14 residues long. For the CDR3, the DNA is TGCGCCAGCAGTGCTAACAGAGGCACAGATACGCAGTATTTT. Residues: CASSANRGTDTQYF.

This chain uses TRBV12-5 with TRBJ2-7; the D gene is possibly TRBD1 (6 bases). The CDR3 extends over 13 amino acids. The germline V and J ends were trimmed by 6 bases and 3 bases, with 12 bases remaining between them. Germline CDR1 LGHNT, CDR2 FRNRAP. DNA for the CDR3: TGTGCTAGTGGCGACAGGCCCTACTACGAGCAGTACTTC. As protein: CASGDRPYYEQYF.

This clone was found a few times. V is TRBV10-1 and J is TRBJ2-7; a weak D match, TRBD2 (6 bases). Germline CDR1 WNHNN, CDR2 SYGVQD (reference sequence). The V end was cut by 2 bases, the J end by 4 bases, with 12 bases between. The length of the CDR3 is 14 residues. The CDR3 reads CASSERERGYEQYF. DNA for the CDR3: TGCGCCAGCAGTGAGCGGGAGAGGGGATACGAGCAGTACTTC.

The chain joins TRBV9 to TRBJ1-1; no reliable D call. CDR3 length: 14 residues. Per the germline V gene, CDR1 is SGDLS and CDR2 is YYNGEE. V was shortened by 0 bases and J by 4 bases, with 10 bases between the two germline ends. This CDR3 is CASSVESARTEAFF. The CDR3 DNA sequence: TGTGCCAGCAGCGTAGAGAGCGCGCGCACTGAAGCTTTCTTT.

The chain is built from TRBV6-5 and TRBJ1-5, with 9 positions matching TRBD1. The J segment lost 4 bases and the V segment lost 6 bases, leaving 7 bases of the junction unmatched. CDR1 MNHEY and CDR2 SVGAGI come from the germline V gene. CDR3 size: 15 residues. This chain's CDR3 is CASRSGTGSNQPQHF. The CDR3 DNA follows: TGTGCCAGCAGATCCGGGACAGGGAGTAATCAGCCCCAGCATTTT.

V is TRBV7-2 and J is TRBJ2-7; 8 positions agree with TRBD2. This CDR3 is built from 16 residues. V dropped 1 base and J dropped 4; count of bases not matched to a gene: 9. Germline V lookup: CDR1 SGHTA, CDR2 FQGNSA. CDR3 protein: CASSLDRGLVAYEQYF. The CDR3 region has the DNA TGTGCCAGCAGCTTAGACCGGGGACTAGTTGCTTACGAGCAGTACTTC.

The J gene is TRBJ2-1, the V gene TRBV5-4; 14 bases are a match to TRBD2. After removal of 3 bases from V and 8 bases from J, the junction contained 7 bases not matched to a gene. CDR1 and CDR2 (germline): SGHNT, YYREEE (reference sequence). The CDR3 has 16 residues. The DNA for the CDR3 is TGTGCCAGCAGCTCGACTAGCGGGAGGGTTCACGATGAGCAGTTCTTC. Translated, it gives CASSSTSGRVHDEQFF.

This clone was seen just once. This rearrangement joins TRBV7-2 to TRBJ2-1; 14 nucleotides align to TRBD2. The ends lost 3 bases at V and 7 bases at J; junction bases unmatched: 2. This CDR3 has 15 residues. Germline V gene data show CDR1 as SGHTA and CDR2 as FQGNSA. CDR3 sequence reads: CASSFGTSGRNEQFF. CDR3 in DNA: TGTGCCAGCAGCTTCGGGACTAGCGGGAGAAATGAGCAGTTCTTC.